Included here is one TCR beta chain sequence, with context. Its antigen is as yet unknown. CDR1 and CDR2 from the germline V gene are SGHKS and YYEKEE (reference sequence). This CDR3 contains 13 residues. V was pared by 4 bases and J by 1 base, with 8 bases between. Produced via immunoSEQ multiplex PCR; TCRdb's table is partial and in-frame only. The profile covers more than 150,000 clones, with 88% appearing a single time and approximately 0.5% taken by the ten largest. The record originates from a study of T cell responses to AZD1222 COVID-19 vaccine. Study context: Second-dose groups at about 4 or about 12 weeks were pooled. Regarding the study as a whole: CD4 TCRs linked to vaccination spanned spike, dominating at 160-218 and 743-854. White British ancestry dominated among donors, who included more females, and clonal diversity was possibly underestimated.

This clonotype originated in an adult in good health. The genes are TRBV5-5 and TRBJ1-2; D remains ambiguous. The sample was peripheral blood, taken on day 0 of AZD1222 vaccination. DNA of the CDR3: TGTGCCAGCAGCCCCGACATTAACTATGGCTACACCTTC. This codes for CASSPDINYGYTF.